What follows describes a single TCR beta chain. The specificity of this receptor is unknown. Base-call qualities are not available, and no considerably larger clone is one nucleotide away. The donors were healthy, HIV-negative adults with no recently reported acute infections or vaccinations. All donors were Caucasian adults living in Nashville, Tennessee, USA. For unsorted samples, around 90 million PBMCs were counted, and genomic DNA was extracted using the QIAamp DNA Blood Mini kit. After blood collection by leukapheresis, PBMCs were isolated using Ficoll-Histopaque density gradient centrifugation and then cryopreserved in the vapor phase of liquid nitrogen. Using the deep immunoSEQ assay, multiplex PCR amplified TCR CDR3 regions from genomic DNA. Extracted genomic DNA from each cell subset was spread evenly across all wells of several immunoSEQ 96-well plates, with each plate serving as a replicate. Each replicate PCR for unsorted PBMC received roughly 300 ng genomic DNA, equal to 30,000 to 35,000 T cell genomes. Ten immunoSEQ deep assay plates were used to sequence the unsorted PBMC genomic DNA. Purified libraries were measured with a Qubit 3.0 fluorometer, size-checked on a Bioanalyzer 2100, and measured again with the KAPA Library Quantification kit. A separate single-read 150-cycle Illumina NextSeq 550 flow cell was used to sequence each immunoSEQ 96-well plate. In the paper's pipeline: Because only junctional sequences without quality scores were contained in the immunoSEQ output, filtering matching that applied to full-length reads could not be performed. Sequences were annotated with PyIR, a Python wrapper for IgBLAST v1.9, using IMGT germline references to assign V/J genes and CDR3. Any read was removed if the V/J assignment was weak (E-value above 1e-6), the CDR3 was missing, or the read contained stop codons, out-of-frame junctions, or ambiguous translated residues. V3J clonotypes were defined as sequences sharing an identical inferred V gene, J gene, and CDR3 amino acid sequence. The percentage overlap between two repertoires was calculated by dividing the number of shared unique clonotypes by the size of the smaller repertoire. Repertoire richness was assessed with RTK rarefaction, the Chao1 estimator, and Recon v2.1 estimates of unobserved clonotypes. The clones in this table, taken by TCRdb from immuneACCESS, are in-frame only. Not every clone is retained; where verified, under half of the shortfall comes from an unresolved V gene, and the cause of the rest is unknown. The D gene and trimming were derived from the DNA, and the V and J assignments and clone size from that table. This sample holds hundreds of thousands of clones; roughly 79% were observed only once. The top ten constitute about 12% of the sample.

CDR1 and CDR2, looked up from the germline V gene, are SGHRS and YFSETQ. V is trimmed back by 5 bases and J by 0 bases, and the junction contains 23 bases that no gene match accounts for. Taken from cysteine to phenylalanine, the CDR3 has 24 residues. Only CDR3 DNA is held: 72 bases, read in frame from base 1. This entry is derived from a study of shared clonotypes between healthy human individuals (dated by TCRdb to the early 2020s). For the study in its entirety: The cohort included three men and two women between 18 and 49 years of age. The study deeply sequenced blood TCR repertoires of about 5 healthy adults to estimate repertoire size and the extent of clonotype sharing between individuals. Libraries were prepared and TCR repertoires were sequenced by different laboratories using diverse techniques, in order to increase sequencing depth and limit assay-specific biases. Per donor, leukapheresis produced somewhere between about 0.85 and 10 billion PBMCs.

The study at large found these results: Because the study included only a small number of donors, the genetic and exposure-history diversity represented was limited. Sampling was limited to blood, and TCR repertoires in tissue likely differ from TCR repertoires in blood. Pairwise subsampling indicated that sequencing depth was expected to affect the degree of clonotype sharing among donors.

Rearrangement joined TRBV5-1 to TRBJ2-2, with 15 junctional bases fitting TRBD2. The specimen was PBMCs. This clonotype was obtained from a woman between 40 and 50 years old in good health. Some clones in this sample may be carry-over from other donors' samples. Here the CDR3 is given as CASRGTSGRCRPPGPLTNTGELFF. The nucleotide sequence reads TGCGCCAGCAGGGGGACTAGCGGGAGGTGCCGTCCTCCGGGCCCCCTTACGAACACCGGGGAGCTGTTTTTT.